The clone carrying this T cell receptor (beta chain) was counted only a few times. Its specificity is not known. This record comes from a study of blood T cells in healthy people across ages. General study results and limits: Measured against age, TCR beta diversity per million T cells decreased in a roughly linear manner. The authors considered diversity estimates from one million T cells to be underestimates.

Germline V lookup: CDR1 SNHLY, CDR2 FYNNEI. The CDR3 totals 14 residues. V dropped 6 bases and J dropped 4 bases, with 15 bases sitting between them. The authors ran a second PCR of about 7 to 12 cycles using a sample-barcoded 5' primer and a J-beta primer mix. TCRdb re-called the 5' RACE reads with MiXCR, one entry per CDR3 protein. The sample consists of 1.8 million or so distinct CDR3 sequences, 39% of them appearing once. The V call is TRBV2, the J call TRBJ1-2; D gene ambiguous. This receptor was obtained from a human donor in good health. The source material was blood. This CDR3 reads CASSRAPTGYGYTF. The CDR3 DNA follows: TGTGCCAGCAGCCGGGCCCCAACGGGCTATGGCTACACCTTC.